Below, 24 T cell receptor beta chains from the same sample are listed, as sequenced in a study of cytomegalovirus exposure and HLA in healthy donors. The PCR was carried out with 60 Vbeta primers and 13 Jbeta primers. Sequenced by immunoSEQ multiplex PCR; TCRdb stores in-frame clones only, minus some. The data show fewer than 150,000 clones, approximately 80% seen once. Sequencing used PBMCs. Source of these receptors: a human donor in good health.

The chain carries TRBV5-1 and TRBJ2-4; 11 positions match TRBD2. With 3 bases clipped from V and 8 bases from J, the junction kept 7 bases outside the gene matches. The CDR3 is made up of 15 amino acids. Per the germline V gene, CDR1 is SGHRS and CDR2 is YFSETQ. The CDR3 bases are TGCGCCAGCAGCTCACTAGCGGGAGCCCTAGACATTCAGTACTTC. Translation: CASSSLAGALDIQYF.

The rearrangement joins TRBV18 to TRBJ2-1, with TRBD2 matching 12 bases. This CDR3 region has 15 residues. V dropped 3 bases and J dropped 8; count of bases not matched to a gene: 5. CDR1 KGHSH and CDR2 LQKENI come from the germline V gene. This CDR3 reads CASSPKLAGGDEQFF. CDR3 nucleotides: TGTGCCAGCTCACCGAAGCTAGCGGGAGGGGATGAGCAGTTCTTC.

This chain links TRBV19 with TRBJ2-7; perhaps TRBD2 as D (7 bases). CDR3 length: 17 residues. Germline V lookup: CDR1 LNHDA, CDR2 SQIVND (reference sequence). The ends were cut back, 3 bases at V and 1 base at J, with 19 bases in the middle. Written as DNA, the CDR3 is TGTGCCAGTAGTATGGGGGGGAGGGGGGCAGGGTCCTACGAGCAGTACTTC. Translation gives CASSMGGRGAGSYEQYF.

The sample holds a few counts of this clone. The chain recombines TRBV6-1 with TRBJ1-5, with 8 positions matching TRBD1. This CDR3 has 13 residues. The germline gives CDR1 MNHNS, CDR2 SASEGT. The V and J ends lost 9 bases and 10 bases, in that order; junction bases with no gene match: 11. In DNA form, the CDR3 reads TGTGCCAGTGCAGAGGACAGGGCCCGTCCCCAGCATTTT. Protein product: CASAEDRARPQHF.

CDR3 sequence (DNA): TGTGCCAGCTCCCCCAACGGACAGGGGGCGGCGCGAGGCTACACCTTC. Its protein product is CASSPNGQGAARGYTF. The V gene is TRBV18, the J gene TRBJ1-2; 11 nucleotides match TRBD1. The germline V gene has CDR1 KGHSH and CDR2 LQKENI. V lost 6 bases to trimming and J lost 8 bases; unmatched junction nucleotides: 14. CDR3 length: 16 residues.

This clone was seen only a few times. The CDR3 is CASSPLLAGETQYF. CDR3 nucleotide sequence: TGTGCCAGCAGTCCACTGCTAGCGGGAGAGACCCAGTACTTC. The V gene is TRBV28, the J gene TRBJ2-5; TRBD2 aligns across 8 bases. The V and J ends lost 5 bases and 4 bases, in that order; junction bases with no gene match: 6. The CDR3 spans 14 residues. CDR1 MDHEN and CDR2 SYDVKM come from the germline V gene.

The V gene is TRBV19, the J gene TRBJ1-1; 7 nucleotides match TRBD1. V was pared by 7 bases and J by 2 bases, with 13 bases of the junction left unmatched. CDR3 length: 16 residues. Germline CDR1 and CDR2: LNHDA and SQIVND (reference sequence). CDR3 sequence reads: CASNDWPGTENTEAFF. The CDR3 region has the DNA TGTGCCAGTAATGATTGGCCCGGGACAGAAAACACTGAAGCTTTCTTT.

The chain employs TRBV5-1 and TRBJ2-7; TRBD2 is a possible D gene (6 bases). Germline CDR1 is SGHRS and CDR2 is YFSETQ. The CDR3 totals 15 residues. V lost 3 bases and J 3 bases, leaving 16 bases between the germline ends. The CDR3 DNA follows: TGCGCCAGCAGCTGGAGTGGTAGCGGAGACTACGAGCAGTACTTC. This codes for CASSWSGSGDYEQYF.

This clone came up a few times. The chain has TRBV5-6 and TRBJ1-5; D gene ambiguous. The CDR3 contains 12 residues. Germline-derived CDR1 and CDR2 are SGHDT and YYEEEE. Trimming removed 0 bases from V and 11 bases from J, with 9 bases in between. The CDR3 DNA reads as TGTGCCAGCAGCTTGGGGGCCGGGACCCAGCATTTT. Residues: CASSLGAGTQHF.

This clone appeared a single time. This chain connects TRBV19 to TRBJ2-5, with 7 bases aligning to TRBD1. The CDR3 totals 13 residues. CDR1 is LNHDA, CDR2 SQIVND, per germline (reference sequence). The J segment lost 5 bases and the V segment lost 4 bases, leaving 4 bases of the junction unmatched. The CDR3 nucleotides read TGTGCCAGTAGTAAGGGGGCAGATGAGACCCAGTACTTC. This gives the protein CASSKGADETQYF.

This clone showed up just a few times. This chain connects TRBV5-6 to TRBJ1-3; the D is unclear. Trimming shortened V by 0 bases and J by 8 bases, and 6 bases separated the two germline ends. This CDR3 spans 12 amino acids. Germline V gene lookup returns CDR1 SGHDT and CDR2 YYEEEE. DNA of the CDR3: TGTGCCAGCAGCTTGGCTCCGGACACCATATATTTT. The encoded protein is CASSLAPDTIYF.

This clone was seen a single time. The chain links TRBV6-1 to TRBJ2-5, with D possibly matching TRBD1 (5 bases). The CDR3 spans 14 residues. Germline V gives CDR1 MNHNS, CDR2 SASEGT. V was trimmed by 1 base and J by 7 bases, leaving 13 bases between them. In DNA form, the CDR3 reads TGTGCCAGCAGTGAAGGTTGGCAGGGTATGACCCAGTACTTC. Encoded protein: CASSEGWQGMTQYF.

V gene TRBV2 combines with J gene TRBJ2-3; weak D call: TRBD2 (5 bases). Germline values: CDR1 SNHLY, CDR2 FYNNEI. V was shortened by 5 bases and J by 8 bases, with 17 bases between the two germline ends. CDR3 length: 14 residues. Here the CDR3 reads CASSLTGSLGTQYF. CDR3 bases: TGTGCCAGCAGTCTTACGGGAAGCTTGGGTACGCAGTATTTT.

This rearrangement joins TRBV6-1 to TRBJ2-7; tentative D call: TRBD2 (6 bases). The CDR3 has 15 residues. CDR1 is MNHNS, CDR2 SASEGT, per germline. Trimming left V 1 base short and J 2 bases short, with 12 bases between. The CDR3, as DNA: TGTGCCAGCAGTGAAGGGGGAACTAGCACCTACGAGCAGTACTTC. It is translated as CASSEGGTSTYEQYF.

This sequence joins TRBV4-1 and TRBJ1-5; D is perhaps TRBD1 (5 bases). This CDR3 spans 16 amino acids. Trimming shortened V by 1 base and J by 9 bases, and 19 bases separated the two germline ends. CDR1 and CDR2 (germline): MGHRA, YSYEKL. The CDR3 DNA sequence: TGCGCCAGCAGCCAAGGGGAGGGGCCCCTCCAGGGGCCCCAGCATTTT. It yields the protein CASSQGEGPLQGPQHF.

The rearrangement links TRBV4-1 to TRBJ1-1; a possible D gene is TRBD1 (6 bases). The V end lost 3 bases, the J end lost 0 bases, and 14 bases lay between the germline ends. The germline V gene has CDR1 MGHRA and CDR2 YSYEKL. The CDR3 extends over 16 amino acids. The CDR3 DNA sequence: TGCGCCAGCAGCCAGGTCTCACAGGGACTGAACACTGAAGCTTTCTTT. It is translated as CASSQVSQGLNTEAFF.

The CDR3 region is CASSLRQASYNSPLHF. The DNA for the CDR3 is TGTGCCAGCAGCCTCCGACAGGCATCGTATAATTCACCCCTCCACTTT. V and J are TRBV5-6 and TRBJ1-6; D possibly corresponds to TRBD1 (6 bases). Trimming left V 4 bases short and J 4 bases short, with 15 bases between. Germline V gene sequence: CDR1 SGHDT, CDR2 YYEEEE. This CDR3 comprises 16 residues.

The J gene is TRBJ2-7, the V gene TRBV2; weak D call: TRBD2 (6 bases). Trimming pared 8 bases from V and 3 bases from J, leaving 17 bases between. Looked up from germline, CDR1 is SNHLY and CDR2 is FYNNEI. The CDR3 runs 14 residues. The CDR3 bases are TGTGCCAGCCCCCTAGTGCGGGGCAGCTACGAGCAGTACTTC. Its translation is CASPLVRGSYEQYF.

The V gene is TRBV7-2, the J gene TRBJ2-1; a weak D match, TRBD2 (5 bases). V was shortened by 4 bases and J by 10 bases, with 20 bases between the two germline ends. The CDR3 is 15 amino acids. Germline V gene lookup returns CDR1 SGHTA and CDR2 FQGNSA. In nucleotides, the CDR3 is TGTGCCAGCAGCTCGTTGGCAGCCCTACCGGGGGAGCAGTTCTTC. Translated: CASSSLAALPGEQFF.

This clone was recorded only once. The chain joins TRBV4-2 to TRBJ2-5, with 9 bases that match TRBD2. Germline V gives CDR1 LGHNA, CDR2 YNFKEQ. This CDR3 is 15 amino acids long. Trimming cost V 4 bases and J 3 bases; bases outside gene matches: 6. CDR3 loop: CASSRRLAEEETQYF. The CDR3 DNA follows: TGTGCCAGCAGCCGTAGACTAGCGGAAGAAGAGACCCAGTACTTC.

This clone has only one observation. The V gene is TRBV6-1, the J gene TRBJ1-1; possible D gene TRBD1, 5 bases. The V gene lost 10 bases and the J gene lost 6 bases, with 21 bases spanning the gap. The CDR3 contains 14 residues. Germline V gene sequence: CDR1 MNHNS, CDR2 SASEGT. The CDR3 region has the DNA TGTGCCACGGCCCCCCAGGGTCGTAGAGCTGAAGCTTTCTTT. It specifies CATAPQGRRAEAFF.

Only one count was recorded for this clone. In nucleotides, the CDR3 is TGTGCCAGCTCACCCGTGGACAGGGGGAACACCGGGGAGCTGTTTTTT. Its translation: CASSPVDRGNTGELFF. The chain carries TRBV18 and TRBJ2-2; 9 nucleotides line up with TRBD1. The germline V gene encodes CDR1 KGHSH and CDR2 LQKENI. The CDR3 has 16 amino acids. Germline trimming cut 3 bases from V and 1 base from J; bases unmatched to any gene: 3.

This chain links TRBV28 with TRBJ2-5, with D possibly matching TRBD1 (5 bases). The CDR3 covers 19 residues. Trimming cost V 2 bases and J 1 base, with 23 bases left between them. Germline loops: CDR1 MDHEN, CDR2 SYDVKM. CDR3 nucleotide sequence: TGTGCCAGCAGTTTAGGGGCAGGGTTTGTTGGAAGAGCCCAAGAGACCCAGTACTTC. Its translation: CASSLGAGFVGRAQETQYF.

J is TRBJ2-1 and V is TRBV9, with TRBD1 as a possible D gene (5 bases). The CDR3 is made up of 15 amino acids. V was trimmed by 0 bases and J by 8 bases, leaving 15 bases between them. From germline, CDR1 is SGDLS and CDR2 YYNGEE. The CDR3 region is CASSVGGGRYDEQFF. The CDR3 DNA follows: TGTGCCAGCAGCGTAGGGGGCGGTCGTTACGATGAGCAGTTCTTC.